The TCR beta chain described here comes from a study of CD8 T cells in ankylosing spondylitis. With molecular barcodes, quantitative 5'-RACE was used to make the TCR beta libraries. TCRdb redid the calling of the 5' RACE reads with MiXCR, one entry per CDR3 protein. The sample contains 250,000 or so distinct CDR3 sequences, approximately 24% of which appear only once. This clonotype was seen a few times. Its antigen remains unknown. Germline loops: CDR1 MNHEY, CDR2 SVGAGI. Trimming left V 0 bases short and J 4 bases short, with 23 bases between. The CDR3 extends over 19 amino acids. Study-level points and caveats: A CD8+ phenotype characterized the disease-linked clones, which were relatively rare in peripheral blood. The clones that were linked to disease were reported to be significantly enriched in matched synovial fluid samples from ankylosing spondylitis patients. A TCR beta motif of 7 to 9 highly homologous variants seemed to mark ankylosing spondylitis blood.

This sequence was found in a male donor with ankylosing spondylitis or in good health (not recorded which). Input material: blood, either unsorted or a sorted T cell fraction (not recorded which). V gene TRBV6-5 combines with J gene TRBJ2-3, with D possibly matching TRBD2 (6 bases). CDR3: CASSYSGSRLGRDPDTQYF. In DNA, the CDR3 is TGTGCCAGCAGTTACTCGGGGTCTAGACTAGGACGCGATCCAGATACGCAGTATTTT.